A single sample is the source of the 12 T cell receptor beta chains below, sequenced in a study of identical twins. TCRdb fed the 5' RACE reads into MiXCR, producing one record per CDR3 protein. The sample contains 650,000 to 750,000 distinct CDR3 sequences, 21% of which appear only once. The data were also submitted as part of a second study, on T cells expressing NK-cell markers.

Sequenced: PBMCs. The receptors were sampled from a woman aged 18-30 years in good health.

The CDR3, as DNA: TGCAGTGCTAGAGATCGGGGCGTGAACACCATATATTTT. It yields the protein CSARDRGVNTIYF. J is TRBJ1-3 and V is TRBV20-1, with D possibly TRBD1 on 5 matching bases. This CDR3 is 13 amino acids long. Germline V gene sequence: CDR1 DFQATT, CDR2 SNEGSKA (reference sequence). Trimming took off 0 bases at V and 7 bases at J, with 10 bases between the two ends.

The CDR3, as DNA: TGTGCCAGCATCCAGAGGGGGGGAATTAACAATGAGCAGTTCTTC. This translates into CASIQRGGINNEQFF. This chain connects TRBV7-9 to TRBJ2-1, with D possibly matching TRBD2 (7 bases). CDR3 length: 15 amino acids. Trimming took off 7 bases at V and 5 bases at J, with 18 bases between the two ends. Per the germline V gene, CDR1 is SEHNR and CDR2 is FQNEAQ (reference sequence).

This clonotype was observed a single time. The CDR3, as DNA: TGCGCCAGCAGCTCTCCACCTAGCACAGATACGCAGTATTTT. Protein: CASSSPPSTDTQYF. This chain links TRBV5-1 with TRBJ2-3; unclear D gene. This CDR3 has 14 residues. Germline CDR1 and CDR2: SGHRS and YFSETQ. V lost 3 bases, J lost 0 bases, and 8 bases lay in between.

This clonotype came up a few times. The V and J genes are TRBV6-1 and TRBJ2-7; perhaps TRBD2 as D (6 bases). V was clipped by 7 bases and J by 4 bases, with 17 bases between them. The CDR3 runs 14 residues. Germline-derived CDR1 and CDR2 are MNHNS and SASEGT. The CDR3 nucleotides are TGTGCCAGCAAACAGAGGGAGGCAGCTTACGAGCAGTACTTC. Its protein product is CASKQREAAYEQYF.

V gene TRBV6-5 combines with J gene TRBJ2-1; TRBD2 might be the D (5 bases). The CDR3 length is 11 residues. Deletions cut 6 bases from V and 10 bases from J, with 10 bases between. CDR1 and CDR2 from the germline V gene are MNHEY and SVGAGI. The CDR3 region is CASRAPGEQFF. The CDR3, as DNA: TGTGCCAGCAGAGCTCCGGGGGAGCAGTTCTTC.

This clonotype was counted a few times. V and J are TRBV20-1 and TRBJ2-1; 11 bases map to TRBD2. This CDR3 has 16 amino acids. V lost 3 bases to trimming and J lost 0 bases; unmatched junction nucleotides: 4. The V gene's germline CDR1 is DFQATT and CDR2 SNEGSKA (reference sequence). The CDR3 DNA reads TGCAGTGCTAGCAGACTAGCGGGGAGCTCCTACAATGAGCAGTTCTTC. Protein: CSASRLAGSSYNEQFF.

The rearrangement uses TRBV11-2 and TRBJ2-3, with 7 bases lining up with TRBD1. J lost 2 bases, V lost 3 bases, and 11 bases had no gene match. CDR1 and CDR2 from the germline V gene are SGHAT and FQNNGV. The CDR3 sequence is 17 residues long. CDR3 nucleotides: TGTGCCAGCAGCTTCTTTGGACAGGCCACCCCCACAGATACGCAGTATTTT. Translated: CASSFFGQATPTDTQYF.

The V call is TRBV27, the J call TRBJ2-2; D tentatively reads TRBD1 or TRBD2 (6 bases each). The V gene's germline CDR1 is MNHEY and CDR2 SMNVEV (reference sequence). The CDR3 has 14 residues. The germline V and J ends were trimmed by 8 bases and 2 bases, with 12 bases remaining between them. The CDR3 DNA sequence: TGTGCCAGCTCTATGGGGGGCAACACCGGGGAGCTGTTTTTT. It yields the protein CASSMGGNTGELFF.

In this sample, this clonotype turned up many times. The chain has TRBV29-1 and TRBJ1-1; possibly TRBD1 for D (6 bases). Germline CDR1 is SQVTM and CDR2 is ANQGSEA. V dropped 7 bases and J dropped 6 bases, with 15 bases sitting between them. CDR3 length: 12 amino acids. The chain's CDR3 is CSALQGFSEAFF. DNA of the CDR3: TGCAGCGCCCTACAGGGTTTCTCTGAAGCTTTCTTT. Looking up the rest from reference TRBV29-1 and TRBJ1-1 gives the full variable domain: SAVISQKPSRDICQRGTSLTIQCQVDSQVTMMFWYRQQPGQSLTLIATANQGSEATYESGFVIDKFPISRPNLTFSTLTVSNMSPEDSSIYLCSALQGFSEAFFGQGTRLTVV.

Only a few counts were recorded for this clonotype. This chain links TRBV18 with TRBJ2-1; 9 nucleotides match TRBD1. Losses at the gene ends were 5 bases for V and 4 bases for J; bases not matched to a gene: 6. CDR3 size: 15 residues. The germline V gene has CDR1 KGHSH and CDR2 LQKENI. CDR3 sequence reads: CASSTGTGSYNEQFF. The CDR3 nucleotides are TGTGCCAGCTCAACCGGGACAGGGAGTTACAATGAGCAGTTCTTC.

V and J are TRBV20-1 and TRBJ1-6, with D hard to call. Trimming cost V 0 bases and J 6 bases, with 9 bases left between them. CDR1 is DFQATT, CDR2 SNEGSKA, per germline (reference sequence). This CDR3 is built from 14 residues. The CDR3 nucleotides read TGCAGTGCTAGAGATGAGAGTTTTAATTCACCCCTCCACTTT. Protein: CSARDESFNSPLHF.

This chain connects TRBV20-1 to TRBJ2-3; 10 bases match TRBD2. From germline, CDR1 is DFQATT and CDR2 SNEGSKA (reference sequence). The CDR3 has 16 amino acids. J gave up 3 bases and V 6 bases, and 12 bases lay outside the gene matches. Here the CDR3 DNA reads TGCAGTGCCACCCGGGCTAGCGGGAGTGTTACAGATACGCAGTATTTT. Its protein product is CSATRASGSVTDTQYF.